This is a list of T cell receptor beta chains from one sample in a study of shared clonotypes between healthy human individuals. Clones were sequenced by immunoSEQ multiplex PCR, and TCRdb holds only the in-frame ones, with some missing. The sample includes hundreds of thousands of clones, 70% to 80% of them seen just once. Sequences were obtained from PBMCs. Source of these receptors: a woman aged 40 to 49 in good health. Some clones in this sample may be carry-over from other donors' samples. The CDR3 runs from the conserved cysteine through the conserved F or W. A D gene is named only where the DNA matches it firmly. Where a row states a size, it is once, few, many or the class of an expanded clone; other rows omit it.

v_call,clone_size,j_call,d_call,cdr3_aa,cdr3_nt
TRBV2,once,TRBJ1-4,.,CASSKDGATNEKLFF,TGTGCCAGCAGTAAAGACGGTGCAACTAATGAAAAACTGTTTTTT
TRBV2,few,TRBJ2-1,.,CASILDPSYNEQFF,TGTGCCAGCATACTGGACCCCTCCTACAATGAGCAGTTCTTC
TRBV29-1,.,TRBJ1-2,TRBD1,CSVVSGGGYGYTF,TGCAGCGTTGTCTCAGGGGGCGGCTATGGCTACACCTTC
TRBV7-9,.,TRBJ2-1,TRBD2,CASSPSGRTNEQFF,TGTGCCAGCAGCCCTAGCGGGAGGACGAATGAGCAGTTCTTC
TRBV2,.,TRBJ2-1,TRBD1,CASSETRTGGYNEQFF,TGTGCCAGCAGTGAAACTAGGACAGGGGGCTACAATGAGCAGTTCTTC
TRBV19,few,TRBJ1-2,TRBD1,CASSIGQANYGYTF,TGTGCCAGTAGTATCGGACAGGCTAACTATGGCTACACCTTC
TRBV4-1,.,TRBJ2-2,.,CASSQKGENTGELFF,TGCGCCAGCAGCCAAAAGGGGGAGAACACCGGGGAGCTGTTTTTT
TRBV7-9,.,TRBJ2-7,.,CASSLYPPLDEQYF,TGTGCCAGCAGCCTCTATCCACCCCTCGACGAGCAGTACTTC
TRBV25-1,.,TRBJ2-1,TRBD2,CASSGKREEQFF,TGTGCCAGCAGTGGCAAGCGGGAGGAACAGTTCTTC
TRBV29-1,.,TRBJ1-2,TRBD1,CSVEDSRQGRFNYGYTF,TGCAGCGTTGAAGACTCCAGACAGGGGCGATTCAACTATGGCTACACCTTC
TRBV20-1,.,TRBJ2-1,.,CSASLFNEQFF,TGCAGTGCTAGCCTTTTCAATGAGCAGTTCTTC
TRBV21-1,.,TRBJ2-7,.,CARTKKVGVFSYEQYF,TGTGCCAGAACCAAAAAGGTAGGGGTGTTCTCCTACGAGCAGTACTTC
TRBV15,.,TRBJ1-5,.,CATSRGFDQPQHF,TGTGCCACCAGCAGAGGATTCGATCAGCCCCAGCATTTT
TRBV9,.,TRBJ2-7,TRBD2,CASSVELAGGEQYF,TGTGCCAGCAGCGTAGAACTAGCGGGAGGCGAGCAGTACTTC
TRBV27,.,TRBJ2-5,TRBD2,CASSQTEPGLASETQYF,TGTGCCAGCAGCCAAACTGAGCCGGGACTAGCGTCAGAGACCCAGTACTTC
TRBV14,.,TRBJ2-7,TRBD2,CASRASGSYEQYF,TGTGCCAGCAGGGCTAGCGGGTCCTACGAGCAGTACTTC
TRBV9,once,TRBJ2-1,TRBD2,CASTGKGEGRVDEQFF,TGTGCCAGCACGGGGAAAGGGGAGGGCCGTGTGGATGAGCAGTTCTTC
TRBV5-6,.,TRBJ1-3,.,CASSLQYEGRPGNTIYF,TGTGCCAGCAGCTTGCAATACGAGGGTCGTCCAGGAAACACCATATATTTT
TRBV30,.,TRBJ2-2,TRBD1,CAWSRGWTGELFF,TGTGCCTGGAGCAGGGGGTGGACCGGGGAGCTGTTTTTT
TRBV6-1,.,TRBJ1-5,.,CASSEDRVNQPQHF,TGTGCCAGCAGTGAAGACAGGGTAAATCAGCCCCAGCATTTT
TRBV28,.,TRBJ2-5,TRBD2,CASGLAGLETQYF,TGTGCCAGCGGACTAGCGGGTTTGGAGACCCAGTACTTC
TRBV10-3,.,TRBJ1-1,.,CAISAEVNTEAFF,TGTGCCATCAGTGCGGAGGTGAACACTGAAGCTTTCTTT
TRBV5-1,.,TRBJ2-2,.,CASSWQGNGELFF,TGCGCCAGCAGCTGGCAGGGTAACGGGGAGCTGTTTTTT